These 23 T cell receptor beta chains share one sample of origin, sequenced in a study of blood T cell repertoires in COVID-19. The assay was immunoSEQ multiplex PCR, and TCRdb's table has in-frame clones only and misses some. The data contain 250,000 to 300,000 clones, almost 85% of them singletons. Sequenced input: peripheral blood. These receptors all come from a man aged 45-60 years with active or convalescent COVID-19.

The chain employs TRBV4-1 and TRBJ2-7; 8 bases are a match to TRBD1. V lost 0 bases to trimming and J lost 4 bases; unmatched junction nucleotides: 8. The CDR3 runs to 16 residues. Germline-derived CDR1 and CDR2 are MGHRA and YSYEKL. The DNA for the CDR3 is TGCGCCAGCAGCCAAGAAGGGACAGGAAGACGGTACGAGCAGTACTTC. This sequence encodes CASSQEGTGRRYEQYF.

J is TRBJ2-5 and V is TRBV19; tentative D call: TRBD2 (5 bases). Germline V lookup: CDR1 LNHDA, CDR2 SQIVND (reference sequence). This CDR3 contains 12 residues. Trimming removed 8 bases from V and 4 bases from J, with 11 bases in between. The CDR3 sequence is CASSGRGETQYF. Here the CDR3 DNA reads TGTGCCAGTTCTGGACGGGGAGAGACCCAGTACTTC.

This chain connects TRBV7-9 to TRBJ1-3; TRBD1 might be the D (6 bases). V lost 4 bases to trimming and J lost 0 bases, with 7 bases between them. CDR1 is SEHNR, CDR2 FQNEAQ, per germline (reference sequence). CDR3 length: 14 residues. CDR3 nucleotides: TGTGCCAGCAGCTCAGGGGTCTCTGGAAACACCATATATTTT. Protein sequence: CASSSGVSGNTIYF.

This chain links TRBV5-1 with TRBJ2-3; TRBD2 agrees at 10 bases. With 2 bases clipped from V and 0 bases from J, the junction kept 9 bases outside the gene matches. The CDR3 sequence is 18 residues long. CDR1 is SGHRS and CDR2 is YFSETQ in the germline V gene. The CDR3 protein is CASSLASGSLPSTDTQYF. CDR3 bases: TGCGCCAGCAGCTTAGCTAGCGGGAGCCTTCCTAGCACAGATACGCAGTATTTT.

The chain carries TRBV5-1 and TRBJ1-4; D remains ambiguous. CDR3 length: 11 amino acids. V was trimmed by 4 bases and J by 10 bases, leaving 8 bases between them. CDR1 and CDR2 from the germline V gene are SGHRS and YFSETQ. For the CDR3, the DNA is TGCGCCAGCAGCGATGATAGAAAACTGTTTTTT. Translated: CASSDDRKLFF.

The gene calls are TRBV27 and TRBJ1-4; no clear D gene. The CDR3 spans 17 residues. Germline CDR1 and CDR2: MNHEY and SMNVEV (reference sequence). The ends were cut back, 3 bases at V and 0 bases at J, with 14 bases in the middle. The CDR3 protein is CASSFSAGWTTNEKLFF. The CDR3 nucleotides read TGTGCCAGCAGTTTCTCCGCCGGGTGGACAACTAATGAAAAACTGTTTTTT.

The genes are TRBV12-3 or TRBV12-4 and TRBJ2-1; D perhaps matches TRBD2 (5 bases). This CDR3 region has 11 residues. The germline V and J ends were trimmed by 1 base and 12 bases, with 7 bases remaining between them. The CDR3 DNA follows: TGTGCCAGCAGTTTAGGTGCGGGGCAGTTCTTC. Translation: CASSLGAGQFF.

This sequence joins TRBV13 and TRBJ2-3; 11 nucleotides align to TRBD2. The CDR3 spans 15 residues. Looked up from germline, CDR1 is PRHDT and CDR2 is FYEKMQ (reference sequence). The J segment lost 2 bases and the V segment lost 5 bases, leaving 3 bases of the junction unmatched. This chain's CDR3 is CASSGSGRATDTQYF. The CDR3 DNA sequence: TGTGCCAGCAGCGGTAGCGGGAGGGCCACAGATACGCAGTATTTT.

The rearrangement joins TRBV11-2 to TRBJ1-5; D is ambiguous. Trimming pared 0 bases from V and 6 bases from J, leaving 12 bases between. There are 15 residues in the CDR3. Looked up from germline, CDR1 is SGHAT and CDR2 is FQNNGV. DNA for the CDR3: TGTGCCAGCAGCTTAGATCTTGCGGGCACTCAGCCCCAGCATTTT. Translating it yields CASSLDLAGTQPQHF.

The V and J genes are TRBV3-1 (or the pseudogene TRBV3-2) and TRBJ2-5, with D possibly matching TRBD2 (5 bases). The germline gives CDR1 LGHDT, CDR2 YNNKEL (reference sequence). The CDR3 is 17 residues long. Trimming took off 4 bases at V and 2 bases at J, with 20 bases between the two ends. CDR3 loop: CASSPRVARLRQETQYF. As DNA, the CDR3 is TGTGCCAGCAGCCCCCGGGTAGCGAGGTTGAGGCAAGAGACCCAGTACTTC.

This rearrangement joins TRBV5-4 to TRBJ2-1; a possible D gene is TRBD2 (6 bases). Trimming stripped 3 bases from V and 3 bases from J, with 16 bases between. Germline lookup yields CDR1 SGHNT and CDR2 YYREEE (reference sequence). This CDR3 spans 16 amino acids. The CDR3 loop is CASSSGTRGLYNEQFF. Written as DNA, the CDR3 is TGTGCCAGCAGCTCAGGGACTCGCGGCCTCTACAATGAGCAGTTCTTC.

This chain links TRBV21-1 with TRBJ1-5; TRBD1 was called by the table and not checked on the DNA. TRBV21-1 is listed as a pseudogene. This CDR3 contains 18 residues. The CDR3 loop is CASSTLGASRLSNQPQHF. CDR3 DNA: TGTGCCAGCAGCACCTTAGGGGCTAGTAGGCTTAGCAATCAGCCCCAGCATTTT.

V gene TRBV9 combines with J gene TRBJ1-3; 8 nucleotides line up with TRBD1. Germline CDR1 reads SGDLS; CDR2 reads YYNGEE. Trimming cost V 4 bases and J 8 bases; bases outside gene matches: 5. The CDR3 is 13 amino acids. The CDR3 nucleotides read TGTGCCAGCAGCTCAGGGGGCGCGGACACCATATATTTT. Amino acid sequence: CASSSGGADTIYF.

The chain couples TRBV4-2 to TRBJ2-1; D is undetermined. CDR1 LGHNA and CDR2 YNFKEQ come from the germline V gene. The V end was cut by 0 bases, the J end by 9 bases, with 18 bases between. This CDR3 is built from 16 residues. The CDR3 sequence is CASSQEWAQFGGEQFF. The DNA of the CDR3 is TGTGCCAGCAGCCAAGAATGGGCCCAGTTTGGTGGTGAGCAGTTCTTC.

The CDR3 is CASSLAAGQAFF. The CDR3 nucleotides are TGTGCCAGCAGCTTGGCGGCAGGTCAGGCTTTCTTT. The chain links TRBV5-8 to TRBJ1-1; D unresolved. The CDR3 covers 12 residues. Per germline, CDR1 SGHTS and CDR2 YDEGEE. V was cut by 0 bases and J by 11 bases, with 11 bases left in between.

V usage is TRBV5-1 and J usage is TRBJ2-7; the match to TRBD1 covers 8 bases. The germline V gene has CDR1 SGHRS and CDR2 YFSETQ. The CDR3 runs to 15 residues. Losses at the gene ends were 5 bases for V and 7 bases for J; bases not matched to a gene: 14. CDR3 bases: TGCGCCAGCAGAACGCACGGACAGGGTGGAAAGGAGCAGTACTTC. Its translation is CASRTHGQGGKEQYF.

This clone was recorded only once. This rearrangement joins TRBV4-1 to TRBJ2-7; perhaps TRBD1 as D (6 bases). V was clipped by 0 bases and J by 2 bases, with 11 bases between them. CDR1 and CDR2 (germline): MGHRA, YSYEKL. This CDR3 is built from 15 residues. CDR3 region: CASSQDVDSPYEQYF. As DNA, the CDR3 is TGCGCCAGCAGCCAAGATGTGGACAGTCCCTACGAGCAGTACTTC.

CDR3 protein: CASSHLAGGRADTQYF. The DNA of the CDR3 is TGTGCCAGCAGCCACCTAGCGGGAGGGCGAGCAGATACGCAGTATTTT. J is TRBJ2-3 and V is TRBV7-2, with TRBD2 identical over 12 bases. With 5 bases clipped from V and 4 bases from J, the junction kept 7 bases outside the gene matches. Per germline, CDR1 SGHTA and CDR2 FQGNSA. The CDR3 runs to 16 residues.

J is TRBJ2-1 and V is TRBV18; 7 nucleotides align to TRBD2. Trimming at V came to 9 bases and at J to 7 bases, leaving 15 bases not matched to a gene. There are 15 residues in the CDR3. Germline values: CDR1 KGHSH, CDR2 LQKENI. Here the CDR3 reads CASRPGGSTQNEQFF. The CDR3 nucleotides are TGTGCCAGTCGACCCGGCGGGAGCACCCAAAATGAGCAGTTCTTC.

In its sample, this clone was seen once. The V and J genes are TRBV9 and TRBJ1-1; tentative D call: TRBD1 (6 bases). Germline CDR1 and CDR2: SGDLS and YYNGEE. This CDR3 is 13 amino acids long. Trimming shortened V by 4 bases and J by 1 base, and 8 bases separated the two germline ends. For the CDR3, the DNA is TGTGCCAGCAGCCCGACAGGGAACACTGAAGCTTTCTTT. Its protein product is CASSPTGNTEAFF.

V gene TRBV5-1 combines with J gene TRBJ2-5; 12 bases align to TRBD1. Germline V gene sequence: CDR1 SGHRS, CDR2 YFSETQ. V was pared by 4 bases and J by 4 bases, with 5 bases of the junction left unmatched. The CDR3 runs to 15 residues. CDR3 loop: CASSHGTGGRETQYF. The CDR3 bases are TGCGCCAGCAGCCATGGGACAGGGGGCCGAGAGACCCAGTACTTC.

The V gene is TRBV11-2, the J gene TRBJ2-3, with D maybe TRBD1 (5 bases). CDR1 is SGHAT, CDR2 FQNNGV, per germline. Trimming removed 0 bases at V and 4 bases at J, with 8 bases between. The CDR3 consists of 14 residues. CDR3 region: CASSLDKGPDTQYF. The CDR3 region has the DNA TGTGCCAGCAGCTTAGACAAGGGGCCAGATACGCAGTATTTT.

In this sample, this clone turned up once. This chain links TRBV10-2 with TRBJ2-7; D not certain. The ends were cut back, 4 bases at V and 3 bases at J, with 10 bases in the middle. Per germline, CDR1 WSHSY and CDR2 SAAADI. The CDR3 sequence is 13 residues long. DNA of the CDR3: TGCGCCAGCAGTGGTTCCCCGGGCTACGAGCAGTACTTC. Its protein product is CASSGSPGYEQYF.